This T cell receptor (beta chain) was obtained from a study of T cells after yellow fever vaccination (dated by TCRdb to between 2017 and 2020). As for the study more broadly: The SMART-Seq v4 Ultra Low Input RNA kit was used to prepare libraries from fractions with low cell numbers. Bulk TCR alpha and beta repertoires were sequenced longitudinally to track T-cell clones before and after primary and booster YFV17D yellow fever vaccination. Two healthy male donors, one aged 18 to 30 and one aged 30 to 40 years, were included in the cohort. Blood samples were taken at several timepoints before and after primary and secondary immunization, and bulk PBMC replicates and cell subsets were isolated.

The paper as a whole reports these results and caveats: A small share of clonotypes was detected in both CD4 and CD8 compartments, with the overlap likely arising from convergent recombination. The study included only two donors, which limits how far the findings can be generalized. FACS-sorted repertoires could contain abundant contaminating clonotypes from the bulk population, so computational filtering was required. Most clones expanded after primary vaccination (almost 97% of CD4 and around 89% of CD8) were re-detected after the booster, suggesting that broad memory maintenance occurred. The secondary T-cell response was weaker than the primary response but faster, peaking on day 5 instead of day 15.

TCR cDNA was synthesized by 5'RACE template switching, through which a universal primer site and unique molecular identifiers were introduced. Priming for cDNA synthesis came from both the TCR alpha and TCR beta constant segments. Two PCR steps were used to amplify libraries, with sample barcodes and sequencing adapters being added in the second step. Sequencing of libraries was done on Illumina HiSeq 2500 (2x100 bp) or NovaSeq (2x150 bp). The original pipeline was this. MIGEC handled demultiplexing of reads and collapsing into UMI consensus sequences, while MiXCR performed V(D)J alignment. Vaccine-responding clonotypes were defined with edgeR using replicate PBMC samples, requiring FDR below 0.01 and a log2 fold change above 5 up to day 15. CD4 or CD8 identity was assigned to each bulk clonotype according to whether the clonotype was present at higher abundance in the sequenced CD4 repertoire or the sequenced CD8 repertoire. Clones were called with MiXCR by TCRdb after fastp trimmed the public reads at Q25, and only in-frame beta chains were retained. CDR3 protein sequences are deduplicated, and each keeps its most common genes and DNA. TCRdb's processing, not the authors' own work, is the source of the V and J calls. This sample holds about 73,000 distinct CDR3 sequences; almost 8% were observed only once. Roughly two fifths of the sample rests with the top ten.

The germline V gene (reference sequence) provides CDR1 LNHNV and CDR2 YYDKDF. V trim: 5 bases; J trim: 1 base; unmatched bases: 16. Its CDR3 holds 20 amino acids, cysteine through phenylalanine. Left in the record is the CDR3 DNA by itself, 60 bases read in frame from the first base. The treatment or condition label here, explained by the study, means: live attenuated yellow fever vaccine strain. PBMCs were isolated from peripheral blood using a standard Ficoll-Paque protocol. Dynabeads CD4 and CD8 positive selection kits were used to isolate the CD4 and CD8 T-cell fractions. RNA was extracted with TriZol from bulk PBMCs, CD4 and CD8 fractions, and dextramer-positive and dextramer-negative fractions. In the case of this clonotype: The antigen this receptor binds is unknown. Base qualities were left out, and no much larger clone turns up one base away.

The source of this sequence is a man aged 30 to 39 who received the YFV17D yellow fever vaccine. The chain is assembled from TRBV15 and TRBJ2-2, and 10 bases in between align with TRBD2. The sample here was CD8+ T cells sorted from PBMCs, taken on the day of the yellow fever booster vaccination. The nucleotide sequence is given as TGTGCCACCAGCCCTCCTCACCTTCTAGCGGGGGTAATGAACACCGGGGAGCTGTTTTTT. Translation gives CATSPPHLLAGVMNTGELFF.